This entry is about one T cell receptor beta chain. There is no known antigen for this receptor. Per-base quality was not reported, and no clone a single base away is much larger than it. The source of the sample is a study of cytomegalovirus exposure and HLA in healthy donors (dated by TCRdb to between 2016 and 2019). About the full investigation: In an earlier analysis of some 550 of the donors, roughly 300 Gb of sequence data and 120 million or so unique TCR beta sequences from roughly 190 million T cells were reported. To predict cytomegalovirus infection status, the study combined high-throughput TCR immunosequencing, statistical association of individual TCRs with disease status, and machine learning. In an earlier analysis of a few hundred of the donors, high-throughput TCR beta sequencing was used to judge whether each TCR beta V gene segment behaved as functional or pseudogenic. HLA typing included class I and class II loci at four-digit resolution. Rather than drawing on any new phenotypic data, the later analysis identified candidate immune exposures from TCR beta sequences and the way those sequences occurred across donors. Typing coverage varied by locus: roughly 620-640 donors for A, B, C, DRB1 and DQB1; some 520 for DQA1; more than 600 for DPA1; roughly 450 for DPB1. A later genetic analysis took genome-wide SNP genotypes for about three fifths of the roughly 670 donors and used that subset as a discovery cohort. The study profiled the T cell repertoires of 666 subjects by immunosequencing and related them to cytomegalovirus serostatus. Among roughly 400 genotyped donors of the cohort, an average of approximately 240,000 unique TCR beta nucleotide sequences was sequenced per donor, of which about 19% were non-productive. To study patterns of TCR occurrence, a later analysis re-analyzed previously published TCR beta repertoires from 666 donors and added high-resolution HLA genotyping. Of the 398 genotyped donors, 80% to 90% were placed in the genetic ancestry cluster associated with self-reported Caucasian donors. Four or five DR-DQ haplotypes were treated as single units for association and clustering because of strong linkage in the cohort. Alongside the repertoire data, information on donor age, sex, ethnicity and CMV serostatus was compiled. Besides the first cohort of 666 subjects, a separate validation cohort made up of about 120 different subjects was used. The aim of the study was to test whether cataloging public T cell receptors could identify signatures of past pathogen exposure. About 310 gigabases of sequencing data and tens of millions of unique TCR sequences were included in an early release covering over 600 HLA-typed donors. Every repertoire in the discovery cohort had been generated on one and the same sequencing platform.

Summary of the overall study and its limitations: Across donors, most TCR sequences were observed very rarely, whereas some public TCRs were present in many individuals. A later analysis found that most CMV-associated TCR beta chains appeared HLA-restricted, with HLA associations seemingly driven largely by CMV exposure. In a later analysis, HLA-associated TCR beta chains showed more clonal expansion and lower generation probabilities than non-associated chains that were equally common. Linkage disequilibrium might explain the correlated functional status among segregating V segments, but an unknown experimental factor could not be excluded. In an earlier analysis of over 550 of the donors, most TCR beta V segments were observed in productive rearrangements about 90% or about 30% of the time, broadly matching IMGT annotations. Strong co-occurrence of HLA alleles, especially DR and DQ, made assigning TCR associations to individual alleles difficult. A total of 164 TCR beta chains were listed by the study as associated with cytomegalovirus. V-gene and J-gene trimming of TCR beta chains was associated with a missense DCLRE1C variant in a later genetic analysis, and the association was replicated in an independent cohort. The sequencing pipeline was judged likely to have produced a cluster of highly shared sequence variants as a technical artifact. Because some donors lacked HLA typing at each locus, the association tests relied only on the typed subset. This cohort had only TCR beta chains sequenced, and the lack of alpha or paired-chain data limited which features could be detected. According to a later genetic analysis, donors in an Asian-associated ancestry cluster had fewer N-insertions in productive TCRs than the roughly 700-donor mean. The classifier was reported to diagnose cytomegalovirus status with high specificity and sensitivity in both the original and validation cohorts. A few of the identified cytomegalovirus-associated TCR beta chains were confirmed in vitro to be specific for cytomegalovirus antigens. The authors suggested that the approach could potentially be extended to other disease states and immunological phenotypes. Roughly uniform sequencing depth across donors was assumed in presence/absence analyses, although this assumption may not hold. According to a later analysis, TCR association rates differed among HLA loci, with DRB1 alleles showing the most associated TCRs and HLA-C alleles showing the fewest. Several of the top co-occurrence clusters appeared to be linked to parvovirus B19, influenza, CMV and Epstein-Barr virus, according to a later analysis. Over 15 rarely observed V segments, including chromosome 9 orphons, were excluded from the earlier analysis of approximately 600 of the donors because counts were too low. CMV serostatus was the only immune exposure information available for the cohort. In a later analysis, 15,000 to 20,000 TCR beta sequences were associated with specific HLA alleles at a false discovery rate of 0.05. A further reported finding was that TCR beta sequences accurately predicted the HLA-A and HLA-B alleles for most subjects in the first cohort. Some IMGT-functional V segments, including TRBV6-2 and TRBV6-3, could not be distinguished by the 87-base-pair reads and were therefore excluded.

Relative to germline, V is 4 bases shorter and J is 11 bases shorter, with 12 bases between their ends. The cysteine opens and the phenylalanine closes a CDR3 of 11 amino acids. Only the CDR3 part of the read is kept: 33 bases, read in frame from the first base. CDR1 and CDR2, looked up from the germline V gene, are MGHDK and SYGVNS. The cohort comprised hundreds of healthy bone marrow donors. At the time of sampling, every cohort member was nominally healthy, though immune exposures that went unrecorded were likely present. The donor was CMV seropositive and belonged to the group of 270 or so seropositive cohort members. A peripheral blood sample was collected from each donor, and TCR beta sequencing was performed on peripheral blood mononuclear cells. The Qiagen DNeasy Blood Extraction Kit was used to extract genomic DNA from the blood cell samples. Libraries came from the immunoSEQ multiplex PCR assay. A mixture of 60 forward primers for TCR Vbeta segments and 13 reverse primers for TCR Jbeta segments was used in the multiplex PCR. The CDR3 region of rearranged TCR beta genes was amplified from genomic DNA with a multiplex PCR assay. Amplified TCR beta libraries were sequenced as 87-base-pair reads on the Illumina HiSeq System. The original methods were these. In a later analysis, some 80 million unique TCR beta chains were counted across the approximately 640 repertoires, and roughly 11 million of these chains were shared by at least two donors. A nearest-neighbor algorithm error-corrected the raw reads and collapsed the reads into unique sequences, merging closely related sequences to remove PCR and sequencing errors. Alignment of CDR3 sequences to IMGT reference sequences was used to assign V, D and J gene segments. For a sequence to be retained, a match of at least six nucleotides was required to both a V gene segment and a J gene segment. A rearrangement counted as productive if the CDR3 had no stop codons and remained in frame with V and J, and every other rearrangement counted as non-productive. Following IMGT convention, CDR3 was defined as the stretch from the second conserved V-encoded cysteine up to the conserved J-encoded phenylalanine. Sequences without an unambiguous match to a single V gene segment were excluded from the earlier analysis of approximately 560 of the donors. In an earlier analysis of a few hundred of the donors, V segments were called functional above 56.7% productive rearrangements and were called segregating when the between-donor standard deviation exceeded 5%. To diagnose cytomegalovirus status from the catalog of TCR beta chain sequences, a statistical classification framework was built. A later analysis assigned V and J genes by comparing TCR nucleotide sequences with IMGT/GENE-DB human TR gene sequences. A later analysis assigned CDR3 sequences and most-parsimonious VDJ recombination scenarios with the TCRdist pipeline. In a later analysis, each TCR beta chain was defined by its CDR3 amino acid sequence together with its V-gene family, and reads lacking a unique V-gene family were excluded. A later analysis removed several hundred highly shared, low-generation-probability nucleotide sequences to deal with suspected cross-contamination and a sequencing artifact. A later analysis calculated a clonal expansion index for each public chain from normalized within-repertoire ranks of inferred template counts. In a later analysis, generation probabilities were computed with a VDJ recombination model fitted to out-of-frame rearrangements, and the resulting probabilities were checked against IGoR. Hypergeometric tests were used in a later analysis to score TCR-TCR, TCR-HLA and TCR-CMV co-occurrence, with a repertoire-size bias correction applied to the TCR pairs. False discovery rates were estimated in a later analysis by permuting HLA or CMV assignments 20 times. In a later analysis, co-occurring TCRs were grouped using DBSCAN, and TCRdist sequence similarity was added for clustering within HLA-allele-positive subsets. Repertoires with fewer than 30,000 or more than 120,000 public chains, plus five repertoires with anomalous nucleotide sharing, were excluded from co-occurrence clustering. The source is immuneACCESS, and TCRdb retained only in-frame sequences with V and J called. Part of the clones is not carried over; for the studies checked, unresolved V genes explain less than half of this, and the remainder is unexplained. V, J and clone size reflect that table, while D and trimming were determined from the DNA. The sample data list about 160,000 clones, and about four fifths of these were observed just once. Clones ranked in the top ten supply more than 8% of the sample.

Sequencing was performed on PBMCs. The chain uses TRBV25-1 and TRBJ2-7, with a weak D call of TRBD2 (6 bases match). The sequence was collected from a male donor in good health and CMV-seropositive. The DNA sequence is as follows: TGTGCCAGCAGTGGGGGAGGCAGGGAGTACTTC. It encodes CASSGGGREYF.